This T cell receptor beta chain comes out of a study of cytomegalovirus exposure and HLA in healthy donors. Vbeta (60) and Jbeta (13) primers were used in the PCR. Repertoires were generated with immunoSEQ multiplex PCR, while TCRdb's copy carries only in-frame clones and drops some. The sample shows under 200,000 clones, roughly 80% of them seen only once. The study, taken as a whole, reports: High sensitivity and specificity were reportedly achieved when the classifier diagnosed cytomegalovirus status.

CDR3 length equals 15 residues. The V and J ends lost 4 bases and 2 bases, in that order; junction bases with no gene match: 8. Germline V gives CDR1 SGHNT, CDR2 YYREEE (reference sequence). A remark on this clone: Antigen: not known.

This clonotype was obtained from a male donor in good health and CMV-seropositive. This sequence joins TRBV5-4 and TRBJ2-7; 8 bases are a match to TRBD2. The sequenced sample consisted of PBMCs. CDR3 sequence reads: CASSRAGVTTYEQYF. DNA of the CDR3: TGTGCCAGCAGCCGAGCGGGAGTTACAACCTACGAGCAGTACTTC.